The next 17 T cell receptor beta chains were all read from a single sample in a study of cytomegalovirus exposure and HLA in healthy donors. With 60 Vbeta and 13 Jbeta primers, the PCR was carried out. The repertoire was sequenced with immunoSEQ multiplex PCR; TCRdb's copy has only in-frame clones and lacks some. Of over 95,000 clones in the sample, approximately 80% were seen once. Input material: PBMCs. These receptors were obtained from a female donor in good health and CMV-seronegative.

This clone was seen a single time. CDR3 in amino acids: CASSVTGTGTEQYF. The CDR3 nucleotides are TGTGCCAGCAGCGTTACCGGGACAGGGACCGAGCAGTACTTC. The chain uses TRBV9 and TRBJ2-7, with 9 bases lining up with TRBD1. This CDR3 is built from 14 residues. With V trimmed by 2 bases and J by 6 bases, 6 bases remained unmatched. Germline CDR1 reads SGDLS; CDR2 reads YYNGEE.

The chain is built from TRBV10-3 and TRBJ2-5; TRBD2 agrees at 13 bases. The J call may be incorrect, as the DNA end agrees better with TRBJ2-7. This CDR3 comprises 13 residues. CDR1 ENHRY and CDR2 SYGVKD come from the germline V gene. CDR3 sequence reads: CAIRLAGGLEQYF. The CDR3 region has the DNA TGTGCCATCAGACTAGCGGGGGGGCTCGAGCAGTACTTC.

The chain uses TRBV10-2 and TRBJ1-2; 7 nucleotides agree with TRBD1. Per the germline V gene, CDR1 is WSHSY and CDR2 is SAAADI. The CDR3 covers 13 residues. With 2 bases clipped from V and 7 bases from J, the junction kept 4 bases outside the gene matches. The CDR3 region has the DNA TGCGCCAGCAGTGAGACAGGGGACGGTGGCTACACCTTC. This gives the protein CASSETGDGGYTF.

The rearrangement uses TRBV9 and TRBJ2-6; a weak D match, TRBD1 (6 bases). CDR3 size: 15 residues. Germline V gene data show CDR1 as SGDLS and CDR2 as YYNGEE. V shed 3 bases and J shed 4 bases, with 11 bases lying between them. CDR3 sequence: CASSASGDGANVLTF. Written as DNA, the CDR3 is TGTGCCAGCAGCGCCTCAGGGGACGGGGCCAACGTCCTGACTTTC.

CDR3 amino acids: CASSEGGGPYNEQFF. DNA of the CDR3: TGTGCCAGCAGTGAAGGAGGCGGCCCCTACAATGAGCAGTTCTTC. The chain combines TRBV25-1 with TRBJ2-1; the D gene is possibly TRBD2 (5 bases). The CDR3 has 15 residues. From germline, CDR1 is MGHDK and CDR2 SYGVNS. V gave up 2 bases and J gave up 2 bases, with 10 bases separating them.

The chain links TRBV5-1 to TRBJ2-7; the D gene is possibly TRBD1 (6 bases). Trimming removed 4 bases from V and 6 bases from J, with 14 bases in between. The CDR3 loop spans 13 amino acids. From germline, CDR1 is SGHRS and CDR2 YFSETQ. The CDR3 loop is CASSAYRASEQYF. The CDR3 DNA reads as TGCGCCAGCAGCGCCTACAGGGCAAGCGAGCAGTACTTC.

V gene TRBV29-1 combines with J gene TRBJ2-5, with 7 bases that match TRBD1. This CDR3 is built from 13 residues. Germline CDR1 is SQVTM and CDR2 is ANQGSEA. J gave up 5 bases and V 7 bases, and 10 bases lay outside the gene matches. The CDR3 region is CSARDRVWETQYF. The CDR3 region has the DNA TGCAGCGCCCGCGACAGGGTTTGGGAGACCCAGTACTTC.

The chain couples TRBV2 to TRBJ1-4; D remains unclear. From germline, CDR1 is SNHLY and CDR2 FYNNEI. The ends were cut back, 2 bases at V and 5 bases at J, with 15 bases in the middle. CDR3 size: 16 residues. The CDR3 DNA is TGTGCCAGCAGTGAAATACCCACAGCCGAGAATGAAAAACTGTTTTTT. Amino acids: CASSEIPTAENEKLFF.

The rearrangement links TRBV4-3 to TRBJ2-2; TRBD1 matches at 10 bases. V was clipped by 5 bases and J by 7 bases; unmatched bases: 10. The CDR3 consists of 16 residues. Germline assignment: CDR1 LGHNA and CDR2 YSLEER. CDR3 loop: CASSNRQGARVGELFF. CDR3 coding DNA: TGCGCCAGCAGCAACCGACAGGGGGCGCGGGTCGGGGAGCTGTTTTTT.

Note on this clone: Other DNA sequences in this specimen translate into the identical CDR3. CDR3 amino acids: CASSRSGGNTGELFF. The CDR3 coding sequence is TGTGCCAGCAGCCGTAGCGGAGGGAACACCGGGGAGCTGTTTTTT. The chain combines TRBV7-8 with TRBJ2-2; D may be TRBD2 (6 bases). Trimming shortened V by 5 bases and J by 1 base, and 11 bases separated the two germline ends. CDR3 length: 15 residues. CDR1 and CDR2 (germline): SGHVS, FQNEAQ.

V usage is TRBV25-1 and J usage is TRBJ2-4; 8 nucleotides align to TRBD2. The CDR3 totals 16 residues. From germline, CDR1 is MGHDK and CDR2 SYGVNS. The V gene end was trimmed by 5 bases and the J gene end by 0 bases; junction bases not matched to a gene: 6. CDR3: CASSPGGVLAKNIQYF. The CDR3 nucleotides are TGTGCCAGCAGTCCGGGAGGGGTACTAGCCAAAAACATTCAGTACTTC.

V gene TRBV5-1 combines with J gene TRBJ1-6; D gene ambiguous. V dropped 3 bases and J dropped 5 bases, with 15 bases sitting between them. This CDR3 region has 16 residues. Per the germline V gene, CDR1 is SGHRS and CDR2 is YFSETQ. The CDR3 is CASSSTGITDNSPLHF. In DNA, the CDR3 is TGCGCCAGCAGCTCCACCGGGATCACCGATAATTCACCCCTCCACTTT.

This clone was seen only once. The chain couples TRBV30 to TRBJ1-2; D is ambiguous. V lost 4 bases and J 2 bases, leaving 11 bases between the germline ends. This CDR3 has 13 amino acids. CDR1 is GTSNPN and CDR2 is SVGIG in the germline V gene (reference sequence). This CDR3 is CAWIWAGNYGYTF. CDR3 nucleotide sequence: TGTGCCTGGATCTGGGCGGGGAACTATGGCTACACCTTC.

This clone was seen just once. V and J are TRBV6-1 and TRBJ2-3; 11 bases line up with TRBD2. Germline CDR1 reads MNHNS; CDR2 reads SASEGT. The V and J ends lost 2 bases and 4 bases, in that order; junction bases with no gene match: 2. This CDR3 region has 15 residues. The chain's CDR3 is CASSESSGGPDTQYF. The CDR3 coding sequence is TGTGCCAGCAGTGAATCTAGCGGGGGGCCAGATACGCAGTATTTT.

The J gene is TRBJ2-2, the V gene TRBV7-7; D is ambiguous. The V end was cut by 1 base, the J end by 4 bases, with 16 bases between. The CDR3 sequence is 17 residues long. Germline V lookup: CDR1 SSHAT, CDR2 FNYEAQ (reference sequence). The CDR3 region has the DNA TGTGCCAGCAGCTTAGAGGTACTCCGATCGGGCACCGGGGAGCTGTTTTTT. Amino acid sequence: CASSLEVLRSGTGELFF.

The chain is built from TRBV9 and TRBJ2-7, with TRBD2 identical over 9 bases. V shed 0 bases, J shed 2 bases, and the junction held 3 bases outside the gene matches. Germline V CDR1 and CDR2: SGDLS, YYNGEE. This CDR3 is 15 amino acids long. CDR3 nucleotides: TGTGCCAGCAGCGTAGGAAGCGGGGGGACCTACGAGCAGTACTTC. It codes for CASSVGSGGTYEQYF.

This rearrangement joins TRBV4-2 to TRBJ2-3; TRBD2 aligns across 12 bases. From germline, CDR1 is LGHNA and CDR2 YNFKEQ. V trimming: 0 bases; J trimming: 5 bases; junction bases outside the gene matches: 9. The CDR3 sequence is 18 residues long. CDR3 in DNA: TGTGCCAGCAGCCAAGAGGCTAGCGGGGGGGCCCGAGGAGATACGCAGTATTTT. It encodes CASSQEASGGARGDTQYF.